This T cell receptor beta chain was documented in a study of blood T cell repertoires in COVID-19. TCRdb's table, derived via immunoSEQ multiplex PCR, lists solely in-frame clones and lacks some. Of fewer than 50,000 clones listed, about 88% are singletons. This clone was picked up a small number of times. Between the trimmed V and J ends, which lost 4 bases and 4 bases, there was a span of 4 bases. The CDR3 runs to 12 residues. CDR1 is MNHEY and CDR2 is SVGAGI in the germline V gene. The sequence came from a man aged 65 to 79 with active COVID-19. Sample: peripheral blood. The genes are TRBV6-5 and TRBJ2-2; D is ambiguous. The CDR3 is CASSSGTGELFF. The CDR3 nucleotides are TGTGCCAGCAGTTCCGGCACCGGGGAGCTGTTTTTT.